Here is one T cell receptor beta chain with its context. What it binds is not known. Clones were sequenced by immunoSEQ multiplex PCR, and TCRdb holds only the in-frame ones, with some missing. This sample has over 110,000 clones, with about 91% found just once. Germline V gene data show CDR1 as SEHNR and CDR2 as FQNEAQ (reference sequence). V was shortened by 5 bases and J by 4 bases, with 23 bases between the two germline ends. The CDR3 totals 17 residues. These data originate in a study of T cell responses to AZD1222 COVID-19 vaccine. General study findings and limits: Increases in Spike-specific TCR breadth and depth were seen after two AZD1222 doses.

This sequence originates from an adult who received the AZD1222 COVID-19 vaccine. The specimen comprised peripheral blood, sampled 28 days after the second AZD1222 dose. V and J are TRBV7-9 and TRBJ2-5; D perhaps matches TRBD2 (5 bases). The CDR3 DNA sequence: TGTGCCAGCAGCACCGCACCGGACTCAAGCCGGGCAGAGACCCAGTACTTC. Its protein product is CASSTAPDSSRAETQYF.